A single sample gave rise to the 5 T cell receptor beta chains below, sequenced in a study of shared clonotypes between healthy human individuals. Profiled with immunoSEQ multiplex PCR; TCRdb holds only in-frame clones, not every one. The sample lists roughly 480,000 clones; 79% were seen once. The sample consisted of PBMCs. The receptors were gathered from a woman aged 40-49 years in good health. Some clones in this sample may be carry-over from other donors' samples.

A remark on this clone: At the DNA level, this CDR3 is encoded by other sequences in the same sample as well. This rearrangement joins TRBV7-2 to TRBJ1-1, with TRBD1 matching 7 bases. V was clipped by 2 bases and J by 5 bases; unmatched bases: 5. Germline V gene data show CDR1 as SGHTA and CDR2 as FQGNSA. The length of the CDR3 is 14 residues. CDR3 nucleotide sequence: TGTGCCAGCAGCTTATCAGGGGGTGGAACTGAAGCTTTCTTT. Translation gives CASSLSGGGTEAFF.

Note on this clone: Possible read error: a much larger clone is one base away. The chain combines TRBV9 with TRBJ2-2; 7 bases agree with TRBD1. After removal of 4 bases from V and 3 bases from J, the junction contained 12 bases not matched to a gene. Germline values: CDR1 SGDLS, CDR2 YYNGEE. The CDR3 is made up of 17 amino acids. CDR3 protein: CASSIRQGIADTGELFF. CDR3 sequence (DNA): TGTGCCAGCAGCATACGACAGGGTATTGCGGACACCGGGGAGCTGTTTTTT. The full variable domain, with the rest looked up from reference TRBV9 and TRBJ2-2, is DSGVTQTPKHLITATGQRVTLRCSPRSGDLSVYWYQQSLDQGLQFLIQYYNGEERAKGNILERFSAQQFPDLHSELNLSSLELGDSALYFCASSIRQGIADTGELFFGEGSRLTVL.

This clone was observed a few times. The rearrangement links TRBV7-2 to TRBJ2-3, with TRBD2 matching 14 bases. V gave up 1 base and J gave up 8 bases; unmatched junction bases: 8. This CDR3 has 17 residues. The V gene's germline CDR1 is SGHTA and CDR2 FQGNSA. The CDR3 loop reads CASSLEVGLAGVGTQYF. Here the CDR3 DNA reads TGTGCCAGCAGCTTAGAGGTGGGACTAGCGGGAGTCGGTACGCAGTATTTT. Looking up the rest from reference TRBV7-2 and TRBJ2-3 gives the full variable domain: GAGVSQSPSNKVTEKGKDVELRCDPISGHTALYWYRQSLGQGLEFLIYFQGNSAPDKSGLPSDRFSAERTGGSVSTLTIQRTQQEDSAVYLCASSLEVGLAGVGTQYFGPGTRLTVL.

The chain links TRBV5-8 to TRBJ2-7; 8 bases match TRBD2. The CDR3 sequence is 15 residues long. Trimming cost V 5 bases and J 4 bases; bases outside gene matches: 11. Germline CDR1 and CDR2: SGHTS and YDEGEE. CDR3 DNA sequence: TGTGCCAGCAGTCTTGGGTTAGCGGGGTATTACGAGCAGTACTTC. Residues: CASSLGLAGYYEQYF.

This rearrangement joins TRBV7-9 to TRBJ2-1, with a tentative D call TRBD2 (5 bases). Trimming stripped 0 bases from V and 0 bases from J, with 9 bases between. This CDR3 has 16 residues. Germline V gives CDR1 SEHNR, CDR2 FQNEAQ (reference sequence). In DNA, the CDR3 is TGTGCCAGCAGCTTAGCGCCGGGGAGCTCCTACAATGAGCAGTTCTTC. As protein: CASSLAPGSSYNEQFF.